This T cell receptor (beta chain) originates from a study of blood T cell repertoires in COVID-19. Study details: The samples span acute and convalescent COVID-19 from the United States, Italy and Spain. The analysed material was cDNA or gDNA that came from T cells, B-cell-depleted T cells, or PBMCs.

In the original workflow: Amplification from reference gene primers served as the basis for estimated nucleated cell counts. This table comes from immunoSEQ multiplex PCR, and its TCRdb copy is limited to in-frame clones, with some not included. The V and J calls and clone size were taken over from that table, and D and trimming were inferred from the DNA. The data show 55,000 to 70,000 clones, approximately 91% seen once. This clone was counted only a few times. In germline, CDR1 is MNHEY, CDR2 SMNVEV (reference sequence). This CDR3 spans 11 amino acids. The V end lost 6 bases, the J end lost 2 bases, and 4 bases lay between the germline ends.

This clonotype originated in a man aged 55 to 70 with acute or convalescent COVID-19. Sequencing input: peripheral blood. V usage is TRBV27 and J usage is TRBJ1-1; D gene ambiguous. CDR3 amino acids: CASRSNTEAFF. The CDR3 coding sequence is TGTGCCAGCAGAAGCAACACTGAAGCTTTCTTT.